A single sample gave rise to the 26 T cell receptor beta chains below, sequenced in a study of T cells in localized non-small cell lung cancer. Here immunoSEQ multiplex PCR was the method, and the copy in TCRdb shows in-frame clones only, minus some. The sample carries about 2,600 clones, roughly 25% recorded once. Source: normal lung tissue next to the tumor, taken before any cancer treatment. The receptor set was obtained from a man aged 40 to 70 with stage II lung adenocarcinoma.

The rearrangement joins TRBV14 to TRBJ2-1; D not certain. Trimming shortened V by 6 bases and J by 0 bases, and 12 bases separated the two germline ends. Germline values: CDR1 SGHDN, CDR2 FVKESK. This CDR3 contains 15 residues. This chain's CDR3 is CASSLDLGSYNEQFF. The CDR3 DNA follows: TGTGCCAGCAGTTTAGATTTGGGCTCCTACAATGAGCAGTTCTTC.

This clone was counted a few times. The gene calls are TRBV19 and TRBJ2-1; D remains ambiguous. CDR3 length: 12 residues. Germline CDR1 reads LNHDA; CDR2 reads SQIVND (reference sequence). V was clipped by 10 bases and J by 4 bases, with 11 bases between them. In DNA, the CDR3 is TGTGCCACTCACGGTGGGTACAATGAGCAGTTCTTC. Its protein is CATHGGYNEQFF.

This clone came up a few times. V usage is TRBV7-2 and J usage is TRBJ2-2; D is undetermined. Trimming removed 1 base at V and 4 bases at J, with 4 bases between. Germline V gene sequence: CDR1 SGHTA, CDR2 FQGNSA. The length of the CDR3 is 13 residues. In nucleotides, the CDR3 is TGTGCCAGCAGCTTAGGCCCCACCGGGGAGCTGTTTTTT. It specifies CASSLGPTGELFF.

The CDR3 coding sequence is TGTGCCAGCAGCGTCGTGTCTGACGGCACTGAAGCTTTCTTT. It is translated as CASSVVSDGTEAFF. The genes are TRBV9 and TRBJ1-1; D remains unclear. CDR1 and CDR2 (germline): SGDLS, YYNGEE. The V and J ends lost 2 bases and 4 bases respectively, with 12 bases between them. CDR3 length: 14 amino acids. The full variable domain, in which reference TRBV9 and TRBJ1-1 provide the parts outside the CDR3, is DSGVTQTPKHLITATGQRVTLRCSPRSGDLSVYWYQQSLDQGLQFLIQYYNGEERAKGNILERFSAQQFPDLHSELNLSSLELGDSALYFCASSVVSDGTEAFFGQGTRLTVV.

V is TRBV18 and J is TRBJ2-7; D unclear. CDR1 KGHSH and CDR2 LQKENI come from the germline V gene. V lost 6 bases to trimming and J lost 1 base, with 16 bases between them. The CDR3 consists of 15 residues. CDR3 amino acids: CASSPPIQISYEQYF. DNA for the CDR3: TGTGCCAGCTCGCCTCCGATACAGATATCCTACGAGCAGTACTTC.

The chain uses TRBV18 and TRBJ1-1; D not certain. The germline V and J ends were trimmed by 6 bases and 0 bases, with 17 bases remaining between them. Germline assignment: CDR1 KGHSH and CDR2 LQKENI. The CDR3 has 16 residues. CDR3 in amino acids: CASSFNLPGLNTEAFF. CDR3 nucleotides: TGTGCCAGCTCCTTCAATCTCCCGGGGTTGAACACTGAAGCTTTCTTT.

This chain links TRBV7-1 with TRBJ1-4; the D gene is possibly TRBD1 (5 bases). TRBV7-1 is annotated as an ORF whose role is uncertain. Deletions cut 4 bases from V and 3 bases from J, with 6 bases between. CDR3 length: 13 residues. CDR3 amino acids: CASSLGANEKLFF. The CDR3 nucleotides are TGTGCCAGCAGCTTAGGGGCTAATGAAAAACTGTTTTTT.

This clone was observed many times. The chain combines TRBV11-3 with TRBJ2-3, with D tentatively TRBD1 (6 bases). With 5 bases removed from V and 4 bases from J, the gap between germline ends came to 13 bases. The CDR3 spans 14 residues. Germline CDR1 SGHNT, CDR2 YENEEA. CDR3 nucleotide sequence: TGTGCCAGCAGCCTCCCAGGGGAGCCAGATACGCAGTATTTT. It codes for CASSLPGEPDTQYF.

This clone came up a few times. The J gene is TRBJ2-5, the V gene TRBV6-8, with a possible D match to TRBD2 (6 bases). The V gene lost 2 bases and the J gene lost 2 bases, with 12 bases spanning the gap. Per the germline V gene, CDR1 is MNHGY and CDR2 is SAAAGT. This CDR3 spans 15 amino acids. CDR3 residues: CASSYGGTLQETQYF. For the CDR3, the DNA is TGTGCCAGCAGTTACGGTGGGACTCTACAAGAGACCCAGTACTTC.

This chain uses TRBV19 with TRBJ2-2, with TRBD1 matching 8 bases. V dropped 6 bases and J dropped 7; count of bases not matched to a gene: 13. CDR3 size: 16 residues. Germline V CDR1 and CDR2: LNHDA, SQIVND (reference sequence). CDR3 DNA sequence: TGTGCCAGTAGAGCCTGGAGGACAGGGACGGGCGGGGAGCTGTTTTTT. Its protein product is CASRAWRTGTGGELFF.

In this sample, this clone turned up a few times. V is TRBV6-1 and J is TRBJ1-6; the match to TRBD1 covers 8 bases. Germline-derived CDR1 and CDR2 are MNHNS and SASEGT. J lost 11 bases, V lost 0 bases, and 3 bases had no gene match. This CDR3 is 14 amino acids long. As DNA, the CDR3 is TGTGCCAGCAGTGAAGCGCACAGGGGGACACCCCTCCACTTT. Amino acid sequence: CASSEAHRGTPLHF.

The chain is built from TRBV7-6 and TRBJ1-1; unclear D gene. V dropped 3 bases and J dropped 1 base, with 15 bases sitting between them. Germline V gives CDR1 SGHVS, CDR2 FNYEAQ. The CDR3 is 16 residues long. Written as DNA, the CDR3 is TGTGCCAGCAGCTTGTCAGGTCATATCGGGAACACTGAAGCTTTCTTT. This sequence encodes CASSLSGHIGNTEAFF.

V is TRBV5-1 and J is TRBJ2-3; no clear D. From germline, CDR1 is SGHRS and CDR2 YFSETQ. The CDR3 runs 18 residues. The V end was cut by 0 bases, the J end by 0 bases, with 17 bases between. The CDR3, as DNA: TGCGCCAGCAGCTTGGTGTTTCCCCCGGTTTCTAGCACAGATACGCAGTATTTT. Encoded protein: CASSLVFPPVSSTDTQYF.

By share, this clone counts as large. The chain employs TRBV18 and TRBJ1-2; TRBD1 is a possible D gene (6 bases). Germline CDR1 reads KGHSH; CDR2 reads LQKENI. The CDR3 is 13 amino acids. V gave up 3 bases and J gave up 4 bases, with 9 bases separating them. CDR3 nucleotides: TGTGCCAGCTCACCGGACAGCGGCTATGGCTACACCTTC. Translating it yields CASSPDSGYGYTF.

The chain employs TRBV11-3 and TRBJ1-1; D unresolved. V was clipped by 3 bases and J by 3 bases, with 11 bases between them. The CDR3 runs 14 residues. Germline assignment: CDR1 SGHNT and CDR2 YENEEA. The CDR3 is CASSLRPQYTEAFF. CDR3 nucleotides: TGTGCCAGCAGCTTGCGTCCACAGTACACTGAAGCTTTCTTT.

This clone showed up just a few times. At one boundary the junction diverges from the germline segment, which might be a read error. This sequence joins TRBV6-8 and TRBJ2-1; D is unresolved. The CDR3 extends over 20 amino acids. Germline V gene lookup returns CDR1 MNHGY and CDR2 SAAAGT. CDR3 DNA sequence: TGTGCCAGCAGTGACTCTTTTGGTATTTCCCAGCGTCTTGGTAGTAATGAGCAGTTCTTC. Translation gives CASSDSFGISQRLGSNEQFF.

The J gene is TRBJ1-2, the V gene TRBV19; a possible D gene is TRBD1 (5 bases). V was clipped by 5 bases and J by 2 bases, with 12 bases between them. Germline CDR1 and CDR2: LNHDA and SQIVND (reference sequence). This CDR3 spans 14 amino acids. CDR3 residues: CASSPIRANYGYTF. In DNA, the CDR3 is TGTGCCAGTAGTCCCATCAGGGCCAACTATGGCTACACCTTC.

Points on this clone: One junction end disagrees with the germline gene, perhaps due to a read error. V usage is TRBV5-1 and J usage is TRBJ2-1, with D maybe TRBD2 (5 bases). CDR3 length equals 15 residues. Germline loops: CDR1 SGHRS, CDR2 YFSETQ. The CDR3 region is CASSSPRGSSNEQFF. The CDR3 DNA reads TGCGCCAGCAGCTCCCCGCGAGGGTCCTCCAATGAGCAGTTCTTC. Using reference TRBV5-1 and TRBJ2-1 for the parts outside the CDR3, the full variable domain is KAGVTQTPRYLIKTRGQQVTLSCSPISGHRSVSWYQQTPGQGLQFLFEYFSETQRNKGNFPGRFSGRQFSNSRSEMNVSTLELGDSALYLCASSSPRGSSNEQFFGPGTRLTVL.

This clone was detected only a few times. The rearrangement joins TRBV11-3 to TRBJ1-5; no clear D. The V end was cut by 5 bases, the J end by 0 bases, with 14 bases between. Germline V lookup: CDR1 SGHNT, CDR2 YENEEA. The CDR3 contains 16 residues. The CDR3 DNA is TGTGCCAGCAGCCCGAAGCACATAGGTAGCAATCAGCCCCAGCATTTT. This gives the protein CASSPKHIGSNQPQHF.

V gene TRBV10-2 combines with J gene TRBJ2-7; D may be TRBD1 (6 bases). The CDR3 contains 13 residues. V lost 6 bases and J 0 bases, leaving 9 bases between the germline ends. The germline V gene encodes CDR1 WSHSY and CDR2 SAAADI. In nucleotides, the CDR3 is TGCGCCAGCAGACAGGGCAGCTCCTACGAGCAGTACGTC. Protein: CASRQGSSYEQYV.

In its sample, this clone ranks as medium-sized. V is TRBV9 and J is TRBJ1-1; D not certain. V was pared by 2 bases and J by 1 base, with 12 bases between. CDR1 and CDR2 from the germline V gene are SGDLS and YYNGEE. CDR3 length equals 15 residues. CDR3 region: CASSVLPQKNTEAFF. The CDR3 DNA is TGTGCCAGCAGCGTGCTCCCCCAAAAGAACACTGAAGCTTTCTTT.

The rearrangement links TRBV29-1 to TRBJ1-2, with 9 bases identical to TRBD1. J was trimmed by 8 bases and V by 0 bases; bases with no gene match: 13. Per germline, CDR1 SQVTM and CDR2 ANQGSEA. The CDR3 runs 16 residues. The CDR3 sequence is CSVEDAGTGPIVGYTF. The CDR3 DNA is TGCAGCGTTGAAGACGCAGGGACAGGGCCTATTGTAGGCTACACCTTC. The full variable domain, in which reference TRBV29-1 and TRBJ1-2 provide the parts outside the CDR3, is SAVISQKPSRDICQRGTSLTIQCQVDSQVTMMFWYRQQPGQSLTLIATANQGSEATYESGFVIDKFPISRPNLTFSTLTVSNMSPEDSSIYLCSVEDAGTGPIVGYTFGSGTRLTVV.

This clone appeared a few times. This sequence joins TRBV6-7 and TRBJ1-2; 10 positions match TRBD1. TRBV6-7 is known as an ORF, though its function is uncertain. Losses at the gene ends were 5 bases for V and 14 bases for J; bases not matched to a gene: 17. The CDR3 has 15 residues. The CDR3 loop reads CASSEATGTGDMRTF. The CDR3 bases are TGTGCCAGCAGTGAAGCGACCGGGACAGGGGACATGAGGACCTTC.

This chain uses TRBV9 with TRBJ2-1; 11 nucleotides line up with TRBD1. Trimming took 6 bases from V and 3 from J; bases not matched to a gene: 5. CDR3 length equals 15 residues. CDR1 is SGDLS and CDR2 is YYNGEE in the germline V gene. This chain's CDR3 is CASTRDRGNYNEQFF. The CDR3 DNA follows: TGTGCCAGCACCAGGGACAGGGGGAACTACAATGAGCAGTTCTTC.

The chain links TRBV12-5 to TRBJ1-3; 7 positions match TRBD1. Germline V gives CDR1 LGHNT, CDR2 FRNRAP. The CDR3 extends over 14 amino acids. CDR3 bases: TGTGCCAGCACCGGGACAGCCGCGGGAAACACCATATATTTT. It translates to CASTGTAAGNTIYF.

The chain recombines TRBV5-1 with TRBJ2-7; 7 positions agree with TRBD1. After removal of 7 bases from V and 2 bases from J, the junction contained 9 bases not matched to a gene. Germline V lookup: CDR1 SGHRS, CDR2 YFSETQ. The CDR3 consists of 14 residues. The CDR3 DNA reads TGCGCCAGCGGACCAGACAGGGATCCCTACGAGCAGTACTTC. Its translation is CASGPDRDPYEQYF.